Presented here are 21 T cell receptor beta chains from one specimen sequenced in a study of T cell changes during pregnancy in multiple sclerosis. Measured with immunoSEQ multiplex PCR; TCRdb has only the in-frame clones, and not every one. The sample has around 100,000 clones, more than 85% seen once; the top ten hold less than 4.5%. The input for sequencing was peripheral blood, taken after pregnancy. These receptors all stem from a female donor with multiple sclerosis, enrolled in a pregnancy study.

This chain links TRBV6-5 with TRBJ1-1, with no clear D. V gave up 7 bases and J gave up 1 base, with 7 bases separating them. The CDR3 extends over 12 amino acids. Germline values: CDR1 MNHEY, CDR2 SVGAGI. This chain's CDR3 is CASNRGNTEAFF. The CDR3 DNA follows: TGTGCCAGCAACCGAGGGAACACTGAAGCTTTCTTT.

This clone has just one count. The J gene is TRBJ1-1, the V gene TRBV27; possible D gene TRBD1, 5 bases. The length of the CDR3 is 13 residues. The V and J ends lost 10 bases and 1 base respectively, with 13 bases between them. Germline-derived CDR1 and CDR2 are MNHEY and SMNVEV (reference sequence). The DNA for the CDR3 is TGTGCCAACCCCTTCCAGGGGAACACTGAAGCTTTCTTT. It is translated as CANPFQGNTEAFF.

The chain couples TRBV7-9 to TRBJ2-5; maybe TRBD2 (6 bases). There are 13 residues in the CDR3. Germline V gene sequence: CDR1 SEHNR, CDR2 FQNEAQ (reference sequence). Between the trimmed V and J ends, which lost 6 bases and 5 bases, there was a span of 13 bases. The CDR3 loop is CASRQRRGETQYF. DNA for the CDR3: TGTGCCAGCAGACAACGTCGGGGGGAGACCCAGTACTTC.

The chain joins TRBV9 to TRBJ2-1; 12 positions match TRBD2. This CDR3 is 16 amino acids long. Germline CDR1 is SGDLS and CDR2 is YYNGEE. Germline trimming cut 3 bases from V and 4 bases from J; bases unmatched to any gene: 5. The CDR3 nucleotides are TGTGCCAGCAGCGCCCTAGCGGGGGGGAATTACAATGAGCAGTTCTTC. Translating gives CASSALAGGNYNEQFF.

The CDR3 spells CASSSLASYSSYNEQFF. The CDR3 bases are TGTGCCAGCAGCTCACTAGCAAGCTACAGCTCCTACAATGAGCAGTTCTTC. This chain joins TRBV7-2 and TRBJ2-1, with D possibly matching TRBD2 (6 bases). V was shortened by 4 bases and J by 0 bases, with 16 bases between the two germline ends. Germline CDR1 is SGHTA and CDR2 is FQGNSA. The CDR3 sequence is 17 residues long.

This clone was seen only a few times. Other DNA variants within this sample encode the same CDR3. The gene calls are TRBV5-6 and TRBJ1-5, with 10 bases aligning to TRBD1. Germline CDR1 is SGHDT and CDR2 is YYEEEE. V shed 4 bases and J 1 base; nucleotides not matched to a gene: 2. The CDR3 has 15 residues. This CDR3 is CASSLGQGSNQPQHF. As DNA, the CDR3 is TGTGCCAGCAGCCTGGGACAGGGGAGCAATCAGCCCCAGCATTTT.

CDR3 sequence (DNA): TGTGCCAGCAGGGAGCGGGGGGGGCTATACGAGCAGTACTTC. This codes for CASRERGGLYEQYF. The chain joins TRBV6-6 to TRBJ2-7; the match to TRBD2 covers 10 bases. This CDR3 has 14 amino acids. With V trimmed by 6 bases and J by 4 bases, 6 bases remained unmatched. Germline V gene sequence: CDR1 MNHNY, CDR2 SVGAGI (reference sequence).

The chain is built from TRBV5-1 and TRBJ1-3; TRBD1 aligns across 7 bases. The CDR3 totals 18 residues. Trimming cost V 3 bases and J 0 bases; bases outside gene matches: 12. Per germline, CDR1 SGHRS and CDR2 YFSETQ. CDR3 DNA: TGCGCCAGCAGCTCACACCCCGGGACAGCTATCTCTGGAAACACCATATATTTT. Encoded protein: CASSSHPGTAISGNTIYF.

The chain joins TRBV5-4 to TRBJ1-2; maybe TRBD1 (6 bases). The V gene's germline CDR1 is SGHNT and CDR2 YYREEE (reference sequence). V lost 3 bases and J lost 2, with 11 bases in between. This CDR3 is 14 amino acids long. The CDR3 DNA reads as TGTGCCAGCAGCTCCGGGACACAGAACTATGGCTACACCTTC. Its translation: CASSSGTQNYGYTF.

The chain uses TRBV5-1 and TRBJ2-3, with 10 nucleotides matching TRBD2. Germline V gives CDR1 SGHRS, CDR2 YFSETQ. The CDR3 contains 17 residues. J was trimmed by 2 bases and V by 1 base; bases with no gene match: 7. In DNA form, the CDR3 reads TGCGCCAGCAGCTTGATCTCTAGCGGGGGACCCACAGATACGCAGTATTTT. This encodes CASSLISSGGPTDTQYF.

This chain uses TRBV7-3 with TRBJ2-3; 8 bases align to TRBD2. From germline, CDR1 is SGHTA and CDR2 FQGTGA. V trimming: 3 bases; J trimming: 3 bases; junction bases outside the gene matches: 8. The CDR3 sequence is 16 residues long. CDR3 loop: CASSFLGGAPTDTQYF. In nucleotides, the CDR3 is TGTGCCAGCAGCTTTCTCGGGGGGGCACCTACAGATACGCAGTATTTT.

Here the CDR3 DNA reads TGTGCCAGCAGCTTAGGAGTAGGGAGAAGTGCGCAGTTCTTC. Translated, it gives CASSLGVGRSAQFF. The chain employs TRBV7-8 and TRBJ2-1; possible D gene TRBD2, 5 bases. Germline lookup yields CDR1 SGHVS and CDR2 FQNEAQ. CDR3 length: 14 amino acids. Trimming left V 1 base short and J 12 bases short, with 16 bases between.

This chain connects TRBV18 to TRBJ2-1, with D possibly being TRBD1 (6 bases). The CDR3 is 15 amino acids. Germline V gives CDR1 KGHSH, CDR2 LQKENI. V dropped 2 bases and J dropped 3 bases, with 11 bases sitting between them. The CDR3 DNA sequence: TGTGCCAGCTCACCATATCGGGACATCTACAATGAGCAGTTCTTC. As protein: CASSPYRDIYNEQFF.

This clone was seen a single time. The chain uses TRBV7-2 and TRBJ1-6; D unclear. CDR1 and CDR2 (germline): SGHTA, FQGNSA. V was clipped by 3 bases and J by 6 bases, with 9 bases between them. This CDR3 spans 14 amino acids. CDR3 sequence reads: CASSFKQINSPLHF. CDR3 sequence (DNA): TGTGCCAGCAGCTTTAAACAGATTAATTCACCCCTCCACTTT.

The genes are TRBV5-1 and TRBJ2-1; 8 bases agree with TRBD2. Trimming took 4 bases from V and 2 from J; bases not matched to a gene: 5. CDR1 is SGHRS and CDR2 is YFSETQ in the germline V gene. The length of the CDR3 is 15 residues. CDR3 protein: CASSPLAGTYNEQFF. The DNA for the CDR3 is TGCGCCAGCAGCCCCCTAGCGGGCACCTACAATGAGCAGTTCTTC.

The V gene is TRBV6-1, the J gene TRBJ1-2; 8 bases line up with TRBD1. The junction had 8 bases not matched to a gene; V was cut back by 6 bases and J by 5 bases. Looked up from germline, CDR1 is MNHNS and CDR2 is SASEGT. This CDR3 contains 14 residues. CDR3 region: CASSPGQGGYGYTF. The CDR3 bases are TGTGCCAGCAGCCCCGGACAGGGAGGATATGGCTACACCTTC.

The V gene is TRBV19, the J gene TRBJ1-2, with 7 bases lining up with TRBD1. Germline CDR1 reads LNHDA; CDR2 reads SQIVND (reference sequence). The ends lost 7 bases at V and 4 bases at J; junction bases unmatched: 12. This CDR3 comprises 15 residues. The CDR3 DNA reads as TGTGCCAGTACCATCGCGGACAGGCTGGCCTATGGCTACACCTTC. This codes for CASTIADRLAYGYTF.

The chain's CDR3 is CAWRDRGGYTF. CDR3 DNA: TGTGCCTGGAGGGACAGGGGTGGCTACACCTTC. The chain has TRBV30 and TRBJ1-2; 9 positions agree with TRBD1. Germline lookup yields CDR1 GTSNPN and CDR2 SVGIG (reference sequence). Unmatched junction bases numbered 0, after V lost 3 bases and J lost 7 bases. The CDR3 consists of 11 residues.

CDR3 in DNA: TGTGCCAGCAGCGCGGGACTCTTTTATGGCTACACCTTC. This codes for CASSAGLFYGYTF. This sequence joins TRBV6-5 and TRBJ1-2, with a possible D match to TRBD1 (5 bases). With 6 bases removed from V and 5 bases from J, the gap between germline ends came to 13 bases. This CDR3 is built from 13 residues. Germline-derived CDR1 and CDR2 are MNHEY and SVGAGI.

This rearrangement joins TRBV7-6 to TRBJ1-3; D might be TRBD1 (5 bases). The CDR3 contains 18 residues. Germline V gene lookup returns CDR1 SGHVS and CDR2 FNYEAQ. With 5 bases removed from V and 0 bases from J, the gap between germline ends came to 20 bases. As DNA, the CDR3 is TGTGCCAGCAGCCGACTTGCGGCAGGGCCCCTCTCTGGAAACACCATATATTTT. Amino acids: CASSRLAAGPLSGNTIYF.

V and J are TRBV5-1 and TRBJ1-1, with 9 bases aligning to TRBD1. After removal of 4 bases from V and 4 bases from J, the junction contained 8 bases not matched to a gene. CDR1 and CDR2 from the germline V gene are SGHRS and YFSETQ. This CDR3 is 15 amino acids long. The CDR3 sequence: CASSRQQGAVTEAFF. For the CDR3, the DNA is TGCGCCAGCAGCAGGCAACAGGGGGCTGTCACTGAAGCTTTCTTT.